This TCR beta chain was found in a study of cytomegalovirus exposure and HLA in healthy donors. On the study more broadly: Unique TCR beta sequences numbering some 120 million came from around 180 million T cells in an earlier analysis. Study-wide points: Specificity for CMV antigens was confirmed in vitro for three of the CMV-associated chains.

Concerning this clone itself: The antigen is not known. Compared with germline, one end of the junction differs, possibly owing to a read error.

PCR employed 60 Vbeta and 13 Jbeta primers. Using immunoSEQ multiplex PCR, the repertoire was profiled, and TCRdb retains in-frame clones only, with some absent. The data contain under 200,000 clones, approximately 84% of them singletons. The sequence was collected from a woman between 40 and 55 years old in good health and CMV-seropositive. Sequencing was carried out using PBMCs.

CDR3 sequence: CASSIQGVFTESFF. In nucleotides, the CDR3 is TGCGCCAGCAGCATACAGGGGGTTTTCACTGAATCTTTCTTT. J is TRBJ1-1 and V is TRBV5-1; TRBD1 aligns across 8 bases. This CDR3 is built from 14 residues. Per the germline V gene, CDR1 is SGHRS and CDR2 is YFSETQ.